This is a list of T cell receptor beta chains from one sample in a study of shared clonotypes between healthy human individuals. Clones were read by immunoSEQ multiplex PCR, and TCRdb kept only the in-frame ones, dropping some. Among some 2,500,000 clones listed, roughly 90% were seen once. Sequencing used naive CD4+ T cells from PBMCs. The source is a man in his late teens or twenties in good health. Some clones in this sample may be carry-over from other donors' samples. Each CDR3 is given with its conserved first and last residue. The D gene is left open where the match is weak. For some rows the clone size is stated as once, few or many, or as a class when expanded; others skip it.

d_gene | abundance | j_gene | v_gene | CDR3nt | CDR3aa
TRBD2 | . | TRBJ2-3 | TRBV2 | TGTGCCAGCCGGGCGTGGGCTAGCGGGGGACGCACAGATACGCAGTATTTT | CASRAWASGGRTDTQYF
. | . | TRBJ1-5 | TRBV7-3 | TGTGCCAGCAGCTTACGCAAGGACACTCGTCAGCCCCAGCATTTT | CASSLRKDTRQPQHF
TRBD2 | once | TRBJ2-7 | TRBV5-4 | TGTGCCAGCAGCTCGGGACTAGCGGGAAGGTTTGGCGGTTACGAGCAGTACTTC | CASSSGLAGRFGGYEQYF
. | . | TRBJ2-2 | TRBV14 | TGTGCCAGCAGCCAAGTGCTGGGACCGGGGTCTACCGGGGAGCTGTTTTTT | CASSQVLGPGSTGELFF
. | . | TRBJ2-3 | TRBV7-3 | TGTGCCAGCGGTACTACGGGAGCGGGCACAGATACGCAGTATTTT | CASGTTGAGTDTQYF
TRBD2 | . | TRBJ2-5 | TRBV5-4 | TGTGCCAGCAGCTTGGGGGAGGGCCAAGAGACCCAGTACTTC | CASSLGEGQETQYF
. | . | TRBJ2-2 | TRBV2 | TGTGCCAGCAGAGGGAACACCGGGGAGCTGTTTTTT | CASRGNTGELFF
. | once | TRBJ2-6 | TRBV5-1 | TGCGCCAGCAGCTTAGGTACTGCTGGGGCCAACGTCCTGGCTTTC | CASSLGTAGANVLAF
. | . | TRBJ2-7 | TRBV5-8 | TGTGCCAGCAGCTTCATGGATAGCTCCTACGAGCAGTACTTC | CASSFMDSSYEQYF
. | once | TRBJ2-5 | TRBV29-1 | TGCAGCGTTGGGAGAGAGACCCAGTACTTC | CSVGRETQYF
TRBD2 | . | TRBJ2-7 | TRBV7-2 | TGTGCCAGCAGCTTAAGGAGGACTAGCGAGCAGTACTTC | CASSLRRTSEQYF
. | . | TRBJ1-4 | TRBV11-2 | TGTGCCAGCAGCGCCCGGACCCGAAGGGGGGAAAAACTGTTTTTT | CASSARTRRGEKLFF
. | . | TRBJ2-7 | TRBV5-1 | TGCGCCAGCAGGGGCGGGGACCAAGTCGAGCAGTACTTC | CASRGGDQVEQYF
. | . | TRBJ2-3 | TRBV11-1 | TGTGCCAGCAGCTCCGAGATGAAGGGGTTCGCAGATACGCAGTATTTT | CASSSEMKGFADTQYF
TRBD2 | . | TRBJ2-7 | TRBV5-4 | TGTGCCAGCAGCCCAAAAGCGGGAGTAAACGAGCAGTACTTC | CASSPKAGVNEQYF
. | . | TRBJ2-7 | TRBV6-1 | TGTGCCAGTCGGGGGTGGGGGAGGAGGAACGAGCAGTACTTC | CASRGWGRRNEQYF
TRBD2 | . | TRBJ2-7 | TRBV19 | TGTGCCAGCCGCCCAGGCGGGAGGGGTACCTACGAGCAGTACTTC | CASRPGGRGTYEQYF
. | . | TRBJ1-1 | TRBV29-1 | TGCAGTGCACAGGGAGACTACACTGAAGCTTTCTTT | CSAQGDYTEAFF
. | . | TRBJ2-7 | TRBV19 | TGTGCCAGTAGCGACAGTGGGGCCACCACCTACGAGCAGTACTTC | CASSDSGATTYEQYF
. | . | TRBJ2-1 | TRBV7-2 | TGTGCCAGCAGCTTAATGAGCGGAGCCTACAATGAGCAGTTCTTC | CASSLMSGAYNEQFF
. | . | TRBJ2-2 | TRBV19 | TGTGCCAGCGACACTGGAGACACCGGGGAGCTGTTTTTT | CASDTGDTGELFF
. | . | TRBJ2-5 | TRBV7-2 | TGTGCCAGCAGCCCCCCCTCAAGGGAGACCCAGTACTTC | CASSPPSRETQYF
. | . | TRBJ1-1 | TRBV15 | TGTGCCACCAGCAGAGTTCTGGTGAACACTGAAGCTTTCTTT | CATSRVLVNTEAFF
TRBD1 | . | TRBJ1-2 | TRBV30 | TGTGCCTGGAGCCAGGGGGGTGGCTACACCTTC | CAWSQGGGYTF
TRBD1 | . | TRBJ2-1 | TRBV7-2 | TGTGCCAGCAGCTTAGCGGGGACAGCCTACAATGAGCAGTTCTTC | CASSLAGTAYNEQFF
. | . | TRBJ2-7 | TRBV18 | TGTGCCAGCTCACCTTTGACAGGCGCCTCCTACGAGCAGTACTTC | CASSPLTGASYEQYF
. | . | TRBJ1-1 | TRBV5-4 | TGTGCCAGCAGCCGGCAGTTAGCCAACACTGAAGCTTTCTTT | CASSRQLANTEAFF
. | . | TRBJ2-6 | TRBV30 | TGTGCCTGGAGTGGGGATAGAATTGGGGCCAACGTCCTGACTTTC | CAWSGDRIGANVLTF
. | once | TRBJ2-7 | TRBV28 | TGTGCCACCTACAGAACAGGGTTGGCCGAGCAGTACTTC | CATYRTGLAEQYF
. | . | TRBJ1-2 | TRBV10-2 | TGCGCCAGCAGCGGGGAGACAACTAACTATGGCTACACCTTC | CASSGETTNYGYTF
. | . | TRBJ1-6 | TRBV4-1 | TGCGCCAGCAGCCAAGATACGCAGGTCCGGAATTCACCCCTCCACTTT | CASSQDTQVRNSPLHF
TRBD1 | . | TRBJ1-5 | TRBV28 | TGTGCCAGCAAAACTAGACAGGGGGCGCTGGTCGTCCAGCCCCAGCATTTT | CASKTRQGALVVQPQHF
. | . | TRBJ2-3 | TRBV5-4 | TGTGCCAGCAGCAAGTCGGGGTGGCAGTATTTT | CASSKSGWQYF
. | few | TRBJ1-4 | TRBV7-2 | TGTGCCAGCAGCTTAAGGCGGATTAATGAAAAACTGTTTTTT | CASSLRRINEKLFF
. | . | TRBJ2-3 | TRBV5-6 | TGTGCCAGCAGCTTCGTTACGTCGGACGGAAGCACGCTGGATACGCAGTATTTT | CASSFVTSDGSTLDTQYF
. | once | TRBJ1-4 | TRBV19 | TGTGCCAGTAGTATCCCAGCCTTTGAAAAACTGTTTTTT | CASSIPAFEKLFF
. | . | TRBJ1-2 | TRBV5-6 | TGTGCCAGCAGCCCCAGGCCTACTAACTATGGCTACACCTTC | CASSPRPTNYGYTF
TRBD1 | . | TRBJ1-6 | TRBV11-2 | TGTGCCAGCAGCCCCAACCGACAGGGCGGCAATTCACCCCTCCACTTT | CASSPNRQGGNSPLHF
. | once | TRBJ1-3 | TRBV5-6 | TGTGCCAGCAGCTTGGGGATGGGTGCTGGAAACACCATATATTTT | CASSLGMGAGNTIYF
TRBD1 | . | TRBJ2-7 | TRBV27 | TGTGCCAGCAGTTCCGGGACAGGTGTTTCCTACGAGCAGTACTTC | CASSSGTGVSYEQYF
. | . | TRBJ1-5 | TRBV18 | TGTGCCAGCTCTCCAATGGCCTCCTTAGGTCGCAATCAGCCCCAGCATTTT | CASSPMASLGRNQPQHF
. | . | TRBJ1-5 | TRBV29-1 | TGCAGCGTTACCCAGGGGTTGGAGCAGCCCCAGCATTTT | CSVTQGLEQPQHF
. | . | TRBJ2-6 | TRBV6-1 | TGTGCCAGCAGTGAGTGGACCTCTGGGGCCAACGTCCTGACTTTC | CASSEWTSGANVLTF
TRBD1 | . | TRBJ2-1 | TRBV2 | TGTGCCAGCAGTGAATGGACAGGTGATGGTGAGCAGTTCTTC | CASSEWTGDGEQFF
TRBD2 | . | TRBJ2-7 | TRBV10-3 | TGTGCCATCAGCCTAGCGGGAGGGAACTACGAGCAGTACTTC | CAISLAGGNYEQYF
. | . | TRBJ1-4 | TRBV28 | TGTGCCAGCAGTTCGTACAGGGAGGGCACAACTAATGAAAAACTGTTTTTT | CASSSYREGTTNEKLFF
. | . | TRBJ2-1 | TRBV15 | TGTGCCACCAGCAGAGAGAGAGAGTACAATGAGCAGTTCTTC | CATSREREYNEQFF
TRBD1 | . | TRBJ2-1 | TRBV9 | TGTGCCAGCAGCGTTACTCCGGGACAGGGACAGTTCTTC | CASSVTPGQGQFF
TRBD1 | . | TRBJ2-7 | TRBV7-2 | TGTGCCAGCAATCAGGGGGTCGCCTACGAGCAGTACTTC | CASNQGVAYEQYF
TRBD2 | . | TRBJ2-2 | TRBV10-3 | TGTGCCATCAGTTCCGGGAGGACGAACACCGGGGAGCTGTTTTTT | CAISSGRTNTGELFF
. | . | TRBJ2-1 | TRBV4-3 | TGCGCCAGCAGCCAAGATCGACGGGCCAGCTCCTACAATGAGCAGTTCTTC | CASSQDRRASSYNEQFF